This T cell receptor beta chain was obtained from a study of CD4 and CD8 cells across lung adenocarcinoma regions. A note on this clonotype: The junction shows a germline mismatch at one end, possibly a read error.

From the PCR reads, TCRdb called clonotypes with MiXCR, one entry per CDR3 protein. The data show tens of thousands of distinct CDR3 sequences, around 50% seen once. Germline V lookup: CDR1 MNHNS, CDR2 SASEGT. The CDR3 totals 19 residues. This chain links TRBV6-1 with TRBJ2-3, with 12 bases that match TRBD2. The sequenced sample was CD4+ T cells from the center of a lung tumor. The clonotype was recovered from a male donor with lung adenocarcinoma. The CD4 and CD8 labels of this study may be unreliable. The DNA of the CDR3 is TGTGCCAGCAGTGCTGGGGGGACTAGCGGGCTGACTAGCAAAGACACTCAGTATTTC. This translates into CASSAGGTSGLTSKDTQYF.